Included here is one TCR beta chain sequence, with context. The data stem from a study of cytomegalovirus exposure and HLA in healthy donors. Trimming pared 4 bases from V and 6 bases from J, leaving 9 bases between. This CDR3 has 13 amino acids. Germline V gene sequence: CDR1 MRHNA, CDR2 SNTAGT. Researchers ran the PCR with 60 Vbeta and 13 Jbeta primers. The method was immunoSEQ multiplex PCR; TCRdb's version includes in-frame clones alone and lacks a portion of them. The repertoire has about 120,000 clones, less than 80% of them found once; the top ten carry 4%. The TCR sequence derives from a man between 35 and 55 years old in good health and CMV-seropositive. This chain links TRBV6-4 with TRBJ2-2; the D gene is possibly TRBD2 (6 bases). Sequencing was performed on PBMCs. Written as DNA, the CDR3 is TGTGCCAGCAGTGTAGCGGAATCCGGGGAGCTGTTTTTT. Encoded protein: CASSVAESGELFF.